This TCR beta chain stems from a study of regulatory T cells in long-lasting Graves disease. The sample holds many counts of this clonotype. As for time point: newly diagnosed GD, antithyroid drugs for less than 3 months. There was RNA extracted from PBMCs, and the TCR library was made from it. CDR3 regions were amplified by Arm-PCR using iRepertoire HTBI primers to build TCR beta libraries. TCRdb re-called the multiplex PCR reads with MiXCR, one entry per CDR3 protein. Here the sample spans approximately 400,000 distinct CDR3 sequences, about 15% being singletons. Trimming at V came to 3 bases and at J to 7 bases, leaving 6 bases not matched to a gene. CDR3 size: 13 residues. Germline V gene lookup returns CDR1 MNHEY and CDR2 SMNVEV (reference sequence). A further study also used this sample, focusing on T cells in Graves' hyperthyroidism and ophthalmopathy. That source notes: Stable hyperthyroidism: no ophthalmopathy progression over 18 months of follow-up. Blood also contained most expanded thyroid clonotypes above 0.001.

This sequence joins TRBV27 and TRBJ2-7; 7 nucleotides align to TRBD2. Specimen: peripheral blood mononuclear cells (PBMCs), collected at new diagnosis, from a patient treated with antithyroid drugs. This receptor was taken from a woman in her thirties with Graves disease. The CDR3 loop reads CASSLTSRWEQYF. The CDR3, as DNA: TGTGCCAGCAGTTTGACTAGCCGTTGGGAGCAGTACTTC.